One sample yielded the 24 T cell receptor beta chains listed below, sequenced in a study of Tregs in tolerant kidney transplant recipients. Assay used: immunoSEQ multiplex PCR; TCRdb lists only in-frame clones, some missing. The data show 80,000 to 90,000 clones, with more than 80% seen just once and 4.7% held by the top ten. The specimen sequenced was CD8+ T cells from blood. The receptor source for this set is a human donor in good health.

The chain carries TRBV25-1 and TRBJ2-2; TRBD2 agrees at 7 bases. The junction had 12 bases not matched to a gene; V was cut back by 9 bases and J by 5 bases. This CDR3 has 15 amino acids. Germline CDR1 MGHDK, CDR2 SYGVNS. The CDR3 DNA reads as TGTGCCAGTAGCAGTGCCTTGCGGGAGACCGGGGAGCTGTTTTTT. Its protein is CASSSALRETGELFF.

This chain links TRBV7-9 with TRBJ2-7; D unclear. The CDR3 runs to 13 residues. Germline CDR1 and CDR2: SEHNR and FQNEAQ (reference sequence). V gave up 4 bases and J gave up 0 bases, with 7 bases separating them. DNA for the CDR3: TGTGCCAGCAGCTCCTGGGACTCCTACGAGCAGTACTTC. This encodes CASSSWDSYEQYF.

The chain carries TRBV7-9 and TRBJ2-3; D may correspond to TRBD1 or TRBD2 (5 bases each). V lost 10 bases, J lost 6 bases, and 17 bases lay in between. Germline V CDR1 and CDR2: SEHNR, FQNEAQ (reference sequence). This CDR3 comprises 13 residues. The CDR3 DNA reads as TGTGCCACCGTTCTGGGGGAGTGGGATACGCAGTATTTT. It is translated as CATVLGEWDTQYF.

The gene calls are TRBV5-1 and TRBJ1-1; the D is unclear. Deletions cut 0 bases from V and 1 base from J, with 16 bases between. CDR1 SGHRS and CDR2 YFSETQ come from the germline V gene. This CDR3 contains 17 residues. The CDR3 spells CASSLVGIGRKNTEAFF. The CDR3 DNA reads as TGCGCCAGCAGCTTGGTAGGAATCGGGCGGAAGAACACTGAAGCTTTCTTT.

This chain connects TRBV7-8 to TRBJ2-5; the match to TRBD1 covers 8 bases. This CDR3 is 13 amino acids long. The germline V gene encodes CDR1 SGHVS and CDR2 FQNEAQ. Losses at the gene ends were 1 base for V and 5 bases for J; bases not matched to a gene: 0. CDR3 nucleotides: TGTGCCAGCAGCTTAGACAGGGGGGAGACCCAGTACTTC. Translation gives CASSLDRGETQYF.

The chain employs TRBV5-6 and TRBJ2-4; 10 bases line up with TRBD2. The CDR3 spans 13 residues. The V gene's germline CDR1 is SGHDT and CDR2 YYEEEE. With V trimmed by 5 bases and J by 8 bases, 4 bases remained unmatched. The CDR3, as DNA: TGTGCCAGCAGGGGACTAGCGACCGACATTCAGTACTTC. Protein: CASRGLATDIQYF.

DNA of the CDR3: TGCGCCAGCAGTGAAAGCGGGGGGGTTCCATATGAGCAGTTCTTC. It yields the protein CASSESGGVPYEQFF. The rearrangement uses TRBV10-2 and TRBJ2-1; 10 bases are shared with TRBD2. This CDR3 is 15 amino acids long. Germline V CDR1 and CDR2: WSHSY, SAAADI. Germline trimming cut 3 bases from V and 8 bases from J; bases unmatched to any gene: 7.

CDR3 nucleotide sequence: TGTGCCAGCAGTGGGGGCGGACGGCCCGGGGAGCTGTTTTTT. This encodes CASSGGGRPGELFF. The chain is built from TRBV6-4 and TRBJ2-2, with D possibly matching TRBD1 (5 bases). V was pared by 4 bases and J by 6 bases, with 12 bases between. CDR3 length: 14 residues. Germline V gives CDR1 MRHNA, CDR2 SNTAGT.

The rearrangement links TRBV30 to TRBJ1-2, with D possibly TRBD1 on 6 matching bases. V lost 3 bases to trimming and J lost 11 bases, with 10 bases between them. This CDR3 region has 10 residues. Per germline, CDR1 GTSNPN and CDR2 SVGIG (reference sequence). CDR3 bases: TGTGCCTGGAGCCAAGGGGGGTACACCTTC. It translates to CAWSQGGYTF.

The chain has TRBV7-9 and TRBJ2-3; a weak D match, TRBD2 (6 bases). The CDR3 loop spans 15 amino acids. Germline-derived CDR1 and CDR2 are SEHNR and FQNEAQ (reference sequence). V lost 8 bases and J 5 bases, leaving 20 bases between the germline ends. The CDR3, as DNA: TGTGCCAGCCTTTGGACTACCGAGACCGTAGATACGCAGTATTTT. Protein: CASLWTTETVDTQYF.

The chain has TRBV2 and TRBJ1-1; D is unresolved. This CDR3 has 12 residues. V gave up 4 bases and J gave up 3 bases, with 6 bases separating them. Germline V gene data show CDR1 as SNHLY and CDR2 as FYNNEI. CDR3 DNA sequence: TGTGCCAGCAGTGGACTGTACACTGAAGCTTTCTTT. Protein sequence: CASSGLYTEAFF.

This clone appeared a single time. The chain recombines TRBV11-2 with TRBJ1-1; TRBD1 matches 7 bases. The CDR3 contains 12 residues. V lost 5 bases to trimming and J lost 7 bases; unmatched junction nucleotides: 4. Germline V gene data show CDR1 as SGHAT and CDR2 as FQNNGV. The CDR3 sequence: CASSPRGIEAFF. For the CDR3, the DNA is TGTGCCAGCAGCCCCAGGGGGATTGAAGCTTTCTTT.

This chain connects TRBV4-1 to TRBJ2-5; TRBD2 agrees at 7 bases. CDR1 MGHRA and CDR2 YSYEKL come from the germline V gene. The CDR3 has 15 amino acids. Trimming at V came to 2 bases and at J to 5 bases, leaving 8 bases not matched to a gene. CDR3 region: CASSQRAGSPETQYF. CDR3 coding DNA: TGCGCCAGCAGCCAACGAGCGGGGAGCCCGGAGACCCAGTACTTC.

The chain uses TRBV2 and TRBJ2-2, with 15 bases aligning to TRBD2. Trimming took 5 bases from V and 7 from J; bases not matched to a gene: 11. The germline gives CDR1 SNHLY, CDR2 FYNNEI. This CDR3 spans 18 amino acids. The CDR3 loop is CASSLTGLAGGPVGELFF. The CDR3 nucleotides are TGTGCCAGCAGTCTTACAGGACTAGCGGGGGGGCCGGTCGGGGAGCTGTTTTTT.

The chain uses TRBV30 and TRBJ2-5; maybe TRBD1 (6 bases). V was trimmed by 2 bases and J by 2 bases, leaving 12 bases between them. Germline lookup yields CDR1 GTSNPN and CDR2 SVGIG (reference sequence). The CDR3 sequence is 14 residues long. CDR3 protein: CAWSLDTGQETQYF. The CDR3 coding sequence is TGTGCCTGGAGTCTCGATACAGGGCAAGAGACCCAGTACTTC. The whole variable domain, filled in from reference TRBV30 and TRBJ2-5, reads SQTIHQWPATLVQPVGSPLSLECTVEGTSNPNLYWYRQAAGRGLQLLFYSVGIGQISSEVPQNLSASRPQDRQFILSSKKLLLSDSGFYLCAWSLDTGQETQYFGPGTRLLVL.

This rearrangement joins TRBV15 to TRBJ1-2, with D perhaps matching TRBD1 (5 bases). The CDR3 has 14 amino acids. Germline CDR1 and CDR2: LNHNV and YYDKDF (reference sequence). V lost 0 bases and J lost 2, with 7 bases in between. The CDR3 loop is CATSREGVNYGYTF. CDR3 nucleotide sequence: TGTGCCACCAGCAGAGAGGGGGTAAACTATGGCTACACCTTC.

The V call is TRBV4-2, the J call TRBJ1-3; TRBD1 might be the D (5 bases). CDR3 length equals 15 residues. Germline lookup yields CDR1 LGHNA and CDR2 YNFKEQ. Trimming took off 4 bases at V and 2 bases at J, with 12 bases between the two ends. DNA for the CDR3: TGTGCCAGCAGCCCCCCGGGGGAACCTGGAAACACCATATATTTT. This sequence encodes CASSPPGEPGNTIYF.

The genes are TRBV10-2 and TRBJ2-5; D possibly corresponds to TRBD1 (5 bases). CDR1 and CDR2 from the germline V gene are WSHSY and SAAADI. The V gene lost 4 bases and the J gene lost 1 base, with 7 bases spanning the gap. This CDR3 is 13 amino acids long. CDR3 sequence reads: CASSADSQETQYF. The CDR3 DNA reads as TGCGCCAGCAGTGCCGACAGCCAAGAGACCCAGTACTTC.

In this sample, this clone turned up once. The rearrangement links TRBV18 to TRBJ1-1; D perhaps matches TRBD1 (5 bases). The CDR3 contains 16 residues. The V gene's germline CDR1 is KGHSH and CDR2 LQKENI. The V end lost 3 bases, the J end lost 0 bases, and 14 bases lay between the germline ends. The CDR3 region is CASSPAWGEVNTEAFF. The CDR3 DNA is TGTGCCAGCTCACCGGCTTGGGGCGAGGTGAACACTGAAGCTTTCTTT.

The chain links TRBV18 to TRBJ1-4; possible D gene TRBD1, 6 bases. The CDR3 loop spans 17 amino acids. The ends were cut back, 0 bases at V and 6 bases at J, with 17 bases in the middle. Germline V lookup: CDR1 KGHSH, CDR2 LQKENI. CDR3 sequence: CASSPPTGPLGDEKLFF. The CDR3 DNA sequence: TGTGCCAGCTCACCACCGACAGGCCCATTGGGGGATGAAAAACTGTTTTTT.

The chain carries TRBV6-5 and TRBJ2-2; D gene unclear. The CDR3 spans 13 residues. Germline V gene lookup returns CDR1 MNHEY and CDR2 SVGAGI. Trimming pared 0 bases from V and 4 bases from J, leaving 3 bases between. The DNA of the CDR3 is TGTGCCAGCAGTTACTCGGTCACCGGGGAGCTGTTTTTT. Amino acid sequence: CASSYSVTGELFF.

This chain links TRBV7-8 with TRBJ2-1, with 10 bases identical to TRBD2. From germline, CDR1 is SGHVS and CDR2 FQNEAQ. The length of the CDR3 is 15 residues. After removal of 3 bases from V and 6 bases from J, the junction contained 5 bases not matched to a gene. The CDR3 sequence is CASSFTLAGGNEQFF. The DNA for the CDR3 is TGTGCCAGCAGCTTCACCTTAGCGGGGGGCAATGAGCAGTTCTTC.

V and J are TRBV6-5 and TRBJ2-5; 11 bases agree with TRBD2. The CDR3 is 14 residues long. V lost 8 bases, J lost 2 bases, and 4 bases stayed unmatched. Looked up from germline, CDR1 is MNHEY and CDR2 is SVGAGI. The CDR3 region is CASAPSGGQETQYF. The DNA of the CDR3 is TGTGCCAGCGCGCCTAGCGGGGGGCAAGAGACCCAGTACTTC.

This clone came up a few times. This chain joins TRBV19 and TRBJ2-2; 8 positions match TRBD1. Germline V gene sequence: CDR1 LNHDA, CDR2 SQIVND (reference sequence). V shed 3 bases, J shed 4 bases, and the junction held 10 bases outside the gene matches. This CDR3 has 17 amino acids. CDR3 DNA sequence: TGTGCCAGTAGTATCCTATGGGTCAGGGGGCCCACCGGGGAGCTGTTTTTT. Translating it yields CASSILWVRGPTGELFF.